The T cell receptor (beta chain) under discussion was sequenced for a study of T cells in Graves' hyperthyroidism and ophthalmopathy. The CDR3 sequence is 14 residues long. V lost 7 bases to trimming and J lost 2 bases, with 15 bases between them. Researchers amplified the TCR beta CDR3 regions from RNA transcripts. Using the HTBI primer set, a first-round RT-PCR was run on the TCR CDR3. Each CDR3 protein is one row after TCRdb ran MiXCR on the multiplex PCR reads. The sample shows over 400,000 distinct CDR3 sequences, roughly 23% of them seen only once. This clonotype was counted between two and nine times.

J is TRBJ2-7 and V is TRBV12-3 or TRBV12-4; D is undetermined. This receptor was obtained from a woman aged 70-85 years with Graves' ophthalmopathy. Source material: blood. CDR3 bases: TGTGCCAGCAAGATCAGAGTACTACCCTACGAGCAGTACTTC. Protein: CASKIRVLPYEQYF.